Listed below are T cell receptor beta chains from one sample, sequenced in a study of T-cell reconstitution after alpha-beta-depleted transplantation in children. TCRdb itself ran the PCR reads through MiXCR, one entry per CDR3 protein. There are roughly 500,000 distinct CDR3 sequences in the sample; under 15% occur only once, and approximately 5.4% lies in the top ten. This specimen consisted of PBMCs from the stem cell graft donor, obtained from the stem cell graft. The receptors were sampled from a human donor who donated a stem cell graft to a child with combined immunodeficiency. Each CDR3 is given without its conserved first and last residue. Part of the rows lack a size; the others show once, few, many or a class for expanded clones.

>TRBV7-9|TRBJ2-3|.
ASSLTGGAGTDTQY
>TRBV9|TRBJ1-1|many
ASSASGQGNTEAF
>TRBV3-1|TRBJ2-1|few
ASSQTGIGGLAGINEQF
>TRBV12-3/TRBV12-4|TRBJ1-1|few
ASSWGGLAEAF
>TRBV7-9|TRBJ2-1|many
ASSPTQGISYNEQF
>TRBV27|TRBJ1-1|.
ASSPPRRTEAF
>TRBV5-1|TRBJ2-7|.
ASSLALTGTASYEQY
>TRBV10-3|TRBJ2-1|many
AIEPGSTGGNEQF
>TRBV10-3|TRBJ1-1|many
AISPDRGGTEAF
>TRBV6-5|TRBJ1-5|.
ASSYSLGGRQPQH
>TRBV27|TRBJ2-1|many
ASKGTGALNEQF
>TRBV7-8|TRBJ2-1|.
ASSLSSWDGNNEQF
>TRBV27|TRBJ2-7|few
ASSPRTGGPSYEQY
>TRBV6-5|TRBJ2-1|.
ASSYSRLAGDNEQF
>TRBV9|TRBJ2-2|few
ASSVGQSPNTGELF
>TRBV6-5|TRBJ2-5|many
ASSYDPQWETQY
>TRBV29-1|TRBJ2-2|few
SVVYSNTGELF